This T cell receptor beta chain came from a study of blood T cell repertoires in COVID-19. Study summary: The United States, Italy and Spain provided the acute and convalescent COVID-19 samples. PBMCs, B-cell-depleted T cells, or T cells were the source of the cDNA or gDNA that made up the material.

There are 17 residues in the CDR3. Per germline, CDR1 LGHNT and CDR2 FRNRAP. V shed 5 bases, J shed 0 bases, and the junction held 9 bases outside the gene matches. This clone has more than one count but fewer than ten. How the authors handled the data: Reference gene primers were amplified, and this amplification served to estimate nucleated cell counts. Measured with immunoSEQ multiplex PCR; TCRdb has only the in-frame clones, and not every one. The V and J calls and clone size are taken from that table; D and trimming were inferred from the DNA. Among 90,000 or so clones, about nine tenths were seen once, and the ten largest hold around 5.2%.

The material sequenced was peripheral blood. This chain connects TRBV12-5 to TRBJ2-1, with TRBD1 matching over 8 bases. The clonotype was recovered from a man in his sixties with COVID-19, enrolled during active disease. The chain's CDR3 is CASGPGGADYSYNEQFF. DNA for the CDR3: TGTGCTAGTGGTCCAGGGGGCGCCGACTACTCCTACAATGAGCAGTTCTTC.